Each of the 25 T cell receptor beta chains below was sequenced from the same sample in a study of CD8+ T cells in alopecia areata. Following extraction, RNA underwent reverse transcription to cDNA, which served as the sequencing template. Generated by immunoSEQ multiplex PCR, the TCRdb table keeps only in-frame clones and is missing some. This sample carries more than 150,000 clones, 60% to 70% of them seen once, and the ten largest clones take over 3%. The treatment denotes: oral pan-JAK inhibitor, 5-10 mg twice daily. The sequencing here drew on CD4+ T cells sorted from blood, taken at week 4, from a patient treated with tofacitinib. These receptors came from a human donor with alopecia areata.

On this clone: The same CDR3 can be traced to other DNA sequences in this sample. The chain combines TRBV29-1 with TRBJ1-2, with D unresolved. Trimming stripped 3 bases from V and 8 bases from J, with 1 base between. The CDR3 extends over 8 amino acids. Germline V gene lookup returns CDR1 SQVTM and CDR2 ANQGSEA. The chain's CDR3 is CSVDGYTF. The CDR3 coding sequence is TGCAGCGTTGACGGCTACACCTTC.

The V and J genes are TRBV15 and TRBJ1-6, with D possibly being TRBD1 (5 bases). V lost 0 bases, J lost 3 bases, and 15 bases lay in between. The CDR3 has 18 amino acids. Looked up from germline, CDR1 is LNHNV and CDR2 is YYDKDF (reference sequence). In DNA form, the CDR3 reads TGTGCCACCAGCAGAGATCGGGGCATTGGAGGCTATAATTCACCCCTCCACTTT. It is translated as CATSRDRGIGGYNSPLHF.

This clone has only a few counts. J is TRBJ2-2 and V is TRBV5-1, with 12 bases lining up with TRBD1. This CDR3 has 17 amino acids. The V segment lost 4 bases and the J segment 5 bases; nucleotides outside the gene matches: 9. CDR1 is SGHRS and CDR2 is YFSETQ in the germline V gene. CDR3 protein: CASSPGTGGAGTGELFF. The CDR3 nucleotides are TGCGCCAGCAGCCCCGGGACAGGGGGCGCAGGGACCGGGGAGCTGTTTTTT.

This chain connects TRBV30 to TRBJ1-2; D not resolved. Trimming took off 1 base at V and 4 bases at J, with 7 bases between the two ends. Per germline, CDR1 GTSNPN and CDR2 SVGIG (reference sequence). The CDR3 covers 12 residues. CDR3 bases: TGTGCCTGGAGTGGGGCCTTCTATGGCTACACCTTC. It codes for CAWSGAFYGYTF.

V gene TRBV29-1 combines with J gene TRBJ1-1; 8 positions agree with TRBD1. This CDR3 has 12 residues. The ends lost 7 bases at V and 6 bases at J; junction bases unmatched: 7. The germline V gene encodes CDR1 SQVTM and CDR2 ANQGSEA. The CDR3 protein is CSAAQGAAEAFF. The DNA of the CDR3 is TGCAGCGCTGCCCAGGGGGCAGCTGAAGCTTTCTTT. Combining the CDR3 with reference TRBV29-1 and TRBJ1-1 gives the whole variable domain SAVISQKPSRDICQRGTSLTIQCQVDSQVTMMFWYRQQPGQSLTLIATANQGSEATYESGFVIDKFPISRPNLTFSTLTVSNMSPEDSSIYLCSAAQGAAEAFFGQGTRLTVV.

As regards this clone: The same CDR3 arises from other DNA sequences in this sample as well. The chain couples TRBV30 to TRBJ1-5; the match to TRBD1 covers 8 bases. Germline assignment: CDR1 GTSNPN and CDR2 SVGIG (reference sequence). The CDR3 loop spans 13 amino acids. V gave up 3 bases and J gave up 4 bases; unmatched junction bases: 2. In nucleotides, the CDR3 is TGTGCCTGGAGAGGACAGGGTAATCAGCCCCAGCATTTT. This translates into CAWRGQGNQPQHF. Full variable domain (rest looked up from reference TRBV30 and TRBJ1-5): SQTIHQWPATLVQPVGSPLSLECTVEGTSNPNLYWYRQAAGRGLQLLFYSVGIGQISSEVPQNLSASRPQDRQFILSSKKLLLSDSGFYLCAWRGQGNQPQHFGDGTRLSIL.

In DNA, the CDR3 is TGTGCCAGCAGTGAATCGGGGCGGTACGAGCAGTACTTC. It encodes CASSESGRYEQYF. V is TRBV25-1 and J is TRBJ2-7, with D possibly called TRBD1 or TRBD2 (5 bases each). This CDR3 contains 13 residues. The V end was cut by 1 base, the J end by 4 bases, with 8 bases between. Germline lookup yields CDR1 MGHDK and CDR2 SYGVNS.

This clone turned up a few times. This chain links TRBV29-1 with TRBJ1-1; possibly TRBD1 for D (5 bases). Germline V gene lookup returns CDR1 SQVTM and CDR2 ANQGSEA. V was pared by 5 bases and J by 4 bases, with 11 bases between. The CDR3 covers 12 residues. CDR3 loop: CSVQGGSTEAFF. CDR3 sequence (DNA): TGCAGCGTTCAGGGAGGAAGCACTGAAGCTTTCTTT.

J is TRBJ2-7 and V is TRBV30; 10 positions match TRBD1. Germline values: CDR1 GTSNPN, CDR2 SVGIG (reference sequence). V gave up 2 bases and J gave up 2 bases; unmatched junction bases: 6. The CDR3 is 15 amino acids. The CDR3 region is CAWSSGTGDPYEQYF. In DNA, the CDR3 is TGTGCCTGGAGTTCCGGGACAGGGGATCCCTACGAGCAGTACTTC. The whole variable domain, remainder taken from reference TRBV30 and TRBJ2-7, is SQTIHQWPATLVQPVGSPLSLECTVEGTSNPNLYWYRQAAGRGLQLLFYSVGIGQISSEVPQNLSASRPQDRQFILSSKKLLLSDSGFYLCAWSSGTGDPYEQYFGPGTRLTVT.

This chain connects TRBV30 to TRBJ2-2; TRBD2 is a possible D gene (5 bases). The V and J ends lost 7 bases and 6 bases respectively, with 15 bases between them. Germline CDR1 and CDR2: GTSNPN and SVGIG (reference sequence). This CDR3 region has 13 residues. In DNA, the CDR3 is TGTGCCTCTGATGACGGGAATCCCGGGGAGCTGTTTTTT. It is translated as CASDDGNPGELFF.

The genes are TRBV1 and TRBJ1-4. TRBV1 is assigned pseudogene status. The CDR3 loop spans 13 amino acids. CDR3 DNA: TGCATCTCGGGAGTTGGGAGGGCGGGAAAACTGTTTTTT. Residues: CISGVGRAGKLFF.

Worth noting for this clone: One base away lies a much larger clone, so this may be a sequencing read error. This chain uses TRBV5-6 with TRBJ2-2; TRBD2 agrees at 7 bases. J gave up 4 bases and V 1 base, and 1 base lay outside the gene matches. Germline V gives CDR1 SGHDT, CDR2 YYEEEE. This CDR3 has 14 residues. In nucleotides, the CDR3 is TGTGCCAGCAGCTTGACGGGGGGCACCGGGGAGCTGTTTTTT. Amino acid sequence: CASSLTGGTGELFF.

The CDR3 reads CASSLTGQGNSPLHF. The CDR3 DNA reads as TGTGCCAGCAGTTTAACGGGACAGGGGAATTCACCCCTCCACTTT. The gene calls are TRBV28 and TRBJ1-6, with TRBD1 matching over 10 bases. Germline V gene lookup returns CDR1 MDHEN and CDR2 SYDVKM. V was pared by 2 bases and J by 7 bases, with 2 bases of the junction left unmatched. The CDR3 extends over 15 amino acids.

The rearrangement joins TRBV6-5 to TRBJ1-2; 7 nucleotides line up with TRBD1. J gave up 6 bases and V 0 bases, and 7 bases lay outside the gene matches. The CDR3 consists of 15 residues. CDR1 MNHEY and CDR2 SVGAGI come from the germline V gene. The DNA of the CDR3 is TGTGCCAGCAGTTACTCCCAGGGGGGGAGGAATGGCTACACCTTC. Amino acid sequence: CASSYSQGGRNGYTF.

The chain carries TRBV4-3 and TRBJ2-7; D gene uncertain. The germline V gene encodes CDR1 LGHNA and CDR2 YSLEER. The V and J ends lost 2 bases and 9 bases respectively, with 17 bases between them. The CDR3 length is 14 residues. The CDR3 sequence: CASSQTSFSTRQYF. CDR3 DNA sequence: TGCGCCAGCAGCCAAACCAGTTTTAGTACGCGGCAGTACTTC.

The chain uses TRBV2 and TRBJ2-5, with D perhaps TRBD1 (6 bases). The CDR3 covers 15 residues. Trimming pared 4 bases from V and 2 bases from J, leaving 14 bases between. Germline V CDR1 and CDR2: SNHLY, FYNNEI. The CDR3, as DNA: TGTGCCAGCAGTGTCGACAGGATCCCTCAAGAGACCCAGTACTTC. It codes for CASSVDRIPQETQYF.

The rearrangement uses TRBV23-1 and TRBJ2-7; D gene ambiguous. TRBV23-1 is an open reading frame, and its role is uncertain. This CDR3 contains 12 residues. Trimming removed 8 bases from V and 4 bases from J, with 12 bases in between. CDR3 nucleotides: TGCGCCAGCTGCCCCTTTGGGTACGAGCAGTACTTC. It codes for CASCPFGYEQYF.

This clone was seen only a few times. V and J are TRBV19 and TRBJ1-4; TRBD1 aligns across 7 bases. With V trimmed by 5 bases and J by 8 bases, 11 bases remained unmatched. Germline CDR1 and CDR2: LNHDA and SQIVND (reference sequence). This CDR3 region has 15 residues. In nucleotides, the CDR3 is TGTGCCAGTAGTTTCCTGACAGGGCAAGGCGAAAAACTGTTTTTT. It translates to CASSFLTGQGEKLFF.

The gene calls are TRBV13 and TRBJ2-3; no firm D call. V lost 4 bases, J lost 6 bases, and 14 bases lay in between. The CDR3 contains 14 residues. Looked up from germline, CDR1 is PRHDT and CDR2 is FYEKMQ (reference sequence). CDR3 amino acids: CASSSGSRWDTQYF. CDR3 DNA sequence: TGTGCCAGCAGCTCCGGTTCGAGGTGGGATACGCAGTATTTT. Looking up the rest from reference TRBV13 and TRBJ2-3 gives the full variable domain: AAGVIQSPRHLIKEKRETATLKCYPIPRHDTVYWYQQGPGQDPQFLISFYEKMQSDKGSIPDRFSAQQFSDYHSELNMSSLELGDSALYFCASSSGSRWDTQYFGPGTRLTVL.

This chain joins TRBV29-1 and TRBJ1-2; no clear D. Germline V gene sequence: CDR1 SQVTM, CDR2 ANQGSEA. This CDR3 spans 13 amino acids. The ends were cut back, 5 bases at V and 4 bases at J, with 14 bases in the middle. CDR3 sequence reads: CSVPTGSTYGYTF. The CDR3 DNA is TGCAGCGTTCCTACTGGGTCCACCTATGGCTACACCTTC.

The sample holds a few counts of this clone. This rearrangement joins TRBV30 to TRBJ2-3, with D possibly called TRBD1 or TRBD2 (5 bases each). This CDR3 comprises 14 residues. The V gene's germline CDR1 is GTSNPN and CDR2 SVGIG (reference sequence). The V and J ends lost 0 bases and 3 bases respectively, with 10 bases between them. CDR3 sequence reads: CAWSVPGQTDTQYF. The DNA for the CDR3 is TGTGCCTGGAGTGTTCCGGGGCAGACAGATACGCAGTATTTT.

In DNA form, the CDR3 reads TGTGCCAGCAGTGATCCTAGCGGGGTGGGCAATGAGCAGTTCTTC. The encoded protein is CASSDPSGVGNEQFF. The chain is built from TRBV25-1 and TRBJ2-1; 9 bases are a match to TRBD2. The CDR3 totals 15 residues. V trimming: 3 bases; J trimming: 6 bases; junction bases outside the gene matches: 6. Germline V CDR1 and CDR2: MGHDK, SYGVNS. Full variable domain (outside the CDR3, taken from reference TRBV25-1 and TRBJ2-1): EADIYQTPRYLVIGTGKKITLECSQTMGHDKMYWYQQDPGMELHLIHYSYGVNSTEKGDLSSESTVSRIRTEHFPLTLESARPSHTSQYLCASSDPSGVGNEQFFGPGTRLTVL.

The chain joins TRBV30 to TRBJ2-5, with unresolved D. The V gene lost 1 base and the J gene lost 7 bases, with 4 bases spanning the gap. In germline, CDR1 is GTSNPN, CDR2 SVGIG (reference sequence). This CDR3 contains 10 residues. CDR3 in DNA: TGTGCCTGGAGTGCGGGGACCCAGTACTTC. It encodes CAWSAGTQYF.

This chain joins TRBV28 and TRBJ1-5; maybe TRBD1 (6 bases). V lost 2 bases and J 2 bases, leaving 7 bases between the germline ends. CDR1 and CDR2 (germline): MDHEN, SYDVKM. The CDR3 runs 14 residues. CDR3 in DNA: TGTGCCAGCAGTTTAGGGGGCGGCAATCAGCCCCAGCATTTT. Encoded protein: CASSLGGGNQPQHF. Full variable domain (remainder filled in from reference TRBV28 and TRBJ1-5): DVKVTQSSRYLVKRTGEKVFLECVQDMDHENMFWYRQDPGLGLRLIYFSYDVKMKEKGDIPEGYSVSREKKERFSLILESASTNQTSMYLCASSLGGGNQPQHFGDGTRLSIL.

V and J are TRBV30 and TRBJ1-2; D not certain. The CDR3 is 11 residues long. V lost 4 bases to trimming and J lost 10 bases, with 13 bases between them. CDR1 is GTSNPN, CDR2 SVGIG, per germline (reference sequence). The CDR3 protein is CAWKQTKDYTF. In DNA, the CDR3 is TGTGCCTGGAAACAGACCAAAGACTACACCTTC.